These 11 T cell receptor beta chains were all obtained from the same sample, sequenced in a study of shared T cell receptors in the human thymus (dated by TCRdb to about 2021). The method was the immunoSEQ multiplex PCR assay. TCRdb took over this immuneACCESS table, retaining in-frame rearrangements with V and J assigned. Such tables are incomplete; in checked studies, under half of the missing clones stem from an unresolved V gene, and the remainder is unexplained. The sample yields 540,000 or so clones; 75% to 80% were counted once. The ten largest clonotypes hold more than 0.01% of the sample. These data were likewise used in another study, on human thymus T cells.

Specimen: thymocytes. These receptors all come from a boy less than two years old with a congenital heart defect. Donor details come from another sample of the same person, matched by shared clones.

The V call is TRBV6-1, the J call TRBJ1-3, with a tentative D call TRBD1 (5 bases). Germline V gene sequence: CDR1 MNHNS, CDR2 SASEGT. The ends were cut back, 2 bases at V and 0 bases at J, with 14 bases in the middle. The CDR3 runs to 17 residues. CDR3 amino acids: CASSERGGPRSGNTIYF. The CDR3 DNA reads TGTGCCAGCAGTGAAAGGGGTGGCCCACGCTCTGGAAACACCATATATTTT.

A few counts support this clone. The chain employs TRBV5-6 and TRBJ2-3; TRBD2 matches at 7 bases. J gave up 1 base and V 4 bases, and 15 bases lay outside the gene matches. Germline V gene data show CDR1 as SGHDT and CDR2 as YYEEEE. This CDR3 comprises 18 residues. The CDR3 DNA reads as TGTGCCAGCAGCCACGGAAGGGAGCGGGACCCACGCACAGATACGCAGTATTTT. Residues: CASSHGRERDPRTDTQYF.

J is TRBJ1-1 and V is TRBV4-1; D perhaps matches TRBD1 (5 bases). The V gene's germline CDR1 is MGHRA and CDR2 YSYEKL. Trimming left V 2 bases short and J 0 bases short, with 19 bases between. CDR3 length: 18 amino acids. The DNA for the CDR3 is TGCGCCAGCAGCCAACTTACACCGGTGGGGCCCATGAACACTGAAGCTTTCTTT. Translating gives CASSQLTPVGPMNTEAFF.

This sequence joins TRBV4-3 and TRBJ2-7, with 7 nucleotides matching TRBD2. Germline V CDR1 and CDR2: LGHNA, YSLEER. CDR3 size: 17 residues. V was pared by 0 bases and J by 2 bases, with 10 bases of the junction left unmatched. The CDR3 here is CASSQDGKGAGTYEQYF. DNA for the CDR3: TGCGCCAGCAGCCAAGATGGAAAGGGAGCGGGGACCTACGAGCAGTACTTC.

The chain joins TRBV15 to TRBJ2-1; D gene ambiguous. This CDR3 has 15 residues. CDR1 LNHNV and CDR2 YYDKDF come from the germline V gene (reference sequence). Trimming removed 0 bases from V and 5 bases from J, with 11 bases in between. Here the CDR3 DNA reads TGTGCCACCAGCAGAGATCGTCTAGGAAACAATGAGCAGTTCTTC. Its protein product is CATSRDRLGNNEQFF. Full variable domain (missing parts from reference TRBV15 and TRBJ2-1): DAMVIQNPRYQVTQFGKPVTLSCSQTLNHNVMYWYQQKSSQAPKLLFHYYDKDFNNEADTPDNFQSRRPNTSFCFLDIRSPGLGDTAMYLCATSRDRLGNNEQFFGPGTRLTVL.

This clone was seen a few times. This rearrangement joins TRBV2 to TRBJ2-7, with D maybe TRBD1 (5 bases). The germline V and J ends were trimmed by 6 bases and 0 bases, with 15 bases remaining between them. Germline V CDR1 and CDR2: SNHLY, FYNNEI. This CDR3 contains 15 residues. CDR3 amino acids: CASRGADLPSYEQYF. DNA of the CDR3: TGTGCCAGCAGAGGGGCGGATTTACCCTCCTACGAGCAGTACTTC. Full variable domain (missing parts from reference TRBV2 and TRBJ2-7): EPEVTQTPSHQVTQMGQEVILRCVPISNHLYFYWYRQILGQKVEFLVSFYNNEISEKSEIFDDQFSVERPDGSNFTLKIRSTKLEDSAMYFCASRGADLPSYEQYFGPGTRLTVT.

The CDR3 is CASSPTDGEKLFF. CDR3 nucleotide sequence: TGTGCCAGCTCACCAACAGATGGGGAAAAACTGTTTTTT. The J gene is TRBJ1-4, the V gene TRBV18; D gene uncertain. The CDR3 covers 13 residues. Germline values: CDR1 KGHSH, CDR2 LQKENI. V lost 2 bases to trimming and J lost 8 bases, with 9 bases between them.

The rearrangement uses TRBV7-2 and TRBJ2-1, with 10 bases lining up with TRBD2. Germline trimming cut 5 bases from V and 0 bases from J; bases unmatched to any gene: 1. The length of the CDR3 is 15 residues. Germline V gives CDR1 SGHTA, CDR2 FQGNSA. The CDR3 here is CASSPSGSSYNEQFF. The CDR3 nucleotides are TGTGCCAGCAGCCCTAGCGGGAGCTCCTACAATGAGCAGTTCTTC. Full variable domain (missing parts from reference TRBV7-2 and TRBJ2-1): GAGVSQSPSNKVTEKGKDVELRCDPISGHTALYWYRQSLGQGLEFLIYFQGNSAPDKSGLPSDRFSAERTGGSVSTLTIQRTQQEDSAVYLCASSPSGSSYNEQFFGPGTRLTVL.

The chain has TRBV11-2 and TRBJ2-2; maybe TRBD1 (5 bases). CDR3 size: 15 residues. Trimming removed 5 bases from V and 4 bases from J, with 14 bases in between. CDR1 is SGHAT and CDR2 is FQNNGV in the germline V gene. The CDR3 nucleotides are TGTGCCAGCAGCAACCAAGGACACATCACCGGGGAGCTGTTTTTT. Its translation: CASSNQGHITGELFF.

The V call is TRBV7-9, the J call TRBJ2-1, with 8 bases aligning to TRBD1. The CDR3 consists of 12 residues. V was clipped by 1 base and J by 16 bases; unmatched bases: 6. The V gene's germline CDR1 is SEHNR and CDR2 FQNEAQ (reference sequence). Here the CDR3 DNA reads TGTGCCAGCAGCTTAGGTTGGGACAGGAGCTTCTTC. Residues: CASSLGWDRSFF.

The chain uses TRBV30 and TRBJ1-5; D gene ambiguous. From germline, CDR1 is GTSNPN and CDR2 SVGIG (reference sequence). There are 13 residues in the CDR3. Trimming shortened V by 0 bases and J by 4 bases, and 7 bases separated the two germline ends. The CDR3 loop reads CAWSVRANQPQHF. The CDR3 DNA is TGTGCCTGGAGTGTACGAGCGAATCAGCCCCAGCATTTT. Together with reference TRBV30 and TRBJ1-5, the CDR3 gives the full variable domain: SQTIHQWPATLVQPVGSPLSLECTVEGTSNPNLYWYRQAAGRGLQLLFYSVGIGQISSEVPQNLSASRPQDRQFILSSKKLLLSDSGFYLCAWSVRANQPQHFGDGTRLSIL.